This passage covers 25 T cell receptor beta chains from one sample sequenced in a study of T cells in Graves' hyperthyroidism and ophthalmopathy. Researchers took RNA transcripts and amplified the TCR beta CDR3 regions from them. Researchers ran a first-round RT-PCR on the TCR CDR3 using the HTBI primer set. Each CDR3 protein gets one entry after TCRdb re-called the multiplex PCR reads with MiXCR. Of 300,000 to 450,000 distinct CDR3 sequences detected, around 15% appear once; the ten largest clones hold about 20%. The sample was blood. The receptors here all came from a woman aged 30 to 39 with Graves' ophthalmopathy.

This clonotype has just a few counts. The rearrangement joins TRBV7-2 to TRBJ2-7, with 8 positions matching TRBD1. The CDR3 loop spans 13 amino acids. Germline values: CDR1 SGHTA, CDR2 FQGNSA. V shed 5 bases, J shed 7 bases, and the junction held 7 bases outside the gene matches. CDR3 coding DNA: TGTGCCAGCAGCCCGGGACAGGTGTTTGAGCAGTACTTC. Protein: CASSPGQVFEQYF.

This clonotype showed up many times. V usage is TRBV2 and J usage is TRBJ2-7; D call uncertain. Trimming cost V 6 bases and J 9 bases, with 15 bases left between them. CDR3 size: 12 residues. Germline V gives CDR1 SNHLY, CDR2 FYNNEI. The CDR3 sequence: CASRTPNIGQYF. The CDR3 coding sequence is TGTGCCAGCAGGACCCCGAATATAGGGCAGTACTTC.

This clonotype appeared many times. The chain is built from TRBV20-1 and TRBJ2-1; tentative D call: TRBD2 (6 bases). V was cut by 3 bases and J by 7 bases, with 13 bases left in between. Germline CDR1 reads DFQATT; CDR2 reads SNEGSKA (reference sequence). CDR3 size: 13 residues. This CDR3 reads CSASSGPGNEQFF. The DNA of the CDR3 is TGCAGTGCTAGTAGCGGACCTGGAAATGAGCAGTTCTTC.

This clonotype occurred many times. The chain carries TRBV20-1 and TRBJ2-5, with 9 bases lining up with TRBD2. The V segment lost 1 base and the J segment 1 base; nucleotides outside the gene matches: 7. This CDR3 spans 16 amino acids. Germline values: CDR1 DFQATT, CDR2 SNEGSKA (reference sequence). CDR3 loop: CSARGPGLAFQETQYF. Here the CDR3 DNA reads TGCAGTGCTAGAGGCCCCGGACTAGCGTTCCAAGAGACCCAGTACTTC.

There are many counts of this clonotype. CDR3 region: CATSRGGSLGNSPLHF. The CDR3 DNA sequence: TGTGCCACCAGTCGGGGAGGGTCCCTCGGGAATTCACCCCTCCACTTT. The chain has TRBV15 and TRBJ1-6; D is unclear. This CDR3 has 16 amino acids. V was pared by 6 bases and J by 7 bases, with 19 bases between. From germline, CDR1 is LNHNV and CDR2 YYDKDF (reference sequence).

The chain joins TRBV3-1 to TRBJ2-1; 11 bases are shared with TRBD2. Germline lookup yields CDR1 LGHDT and CDR2 YNNKEL (reference sequence). This CDR3 has 16 residues. V was clipped by 6 bases and J by 7 bases; unmatched bases: 11. Here the CDR3 reads CASRRSLAGVDNEQFF. The CDR3 DNA follows: TGTGCCAGCAGGCGCTCACTAGCGGGAGTTGATAATGAGCAGTTCTTC.

This chain links TRBV2 with TRBJ2-7; D remains unclear. Germline values: CDR1 SNHLY, CDR2 FYNNEI. The length of the CDR3 is 12 residues. Trimming left V 2 bases short and J 3 bases short, with 5 bases between. The DNA for the CDR3 is TGTGCCAGCAGTGAAACATACTACGAGCAGTACTTC. Translated, it gives CASSETYYEQYF.

The chain is built from TRBV18 and TRBJ1-6, with a tentative D call TRBD1 (6 bases). The CDR3 spans 16 residues. The germline V gene encodes CDR1 KGHSH and CDR2 LQKENI. V was trimmed by 5 bases and J by 10 bases, leaving 21 bases between them. The CDR3 coding sequence is TGTGCCAGCTCAAGTCGCGGACAGCTAAAGGCCTCACCCCTCCACTTT. This sequence encodes CASSSRGQLKASPLHF. The full variable domain, with the rest looked up from reference TRBV18 and TRBJ1-6, is NAGVMQNPRHLVRRRGQEARLRCSPMKGHSHVYWYRQLPEEGLKFMVYLQKENIIDESGMPKERFSAEFPKEGPSILRIQQVVRGDSAAYFCASSSRGQLKASPLHFGNGTRLTVT.

The gene calls are TRBV5-6 and TRBJ1-2, with TRBD1 matching 8 bases. The CDR3 extends over 14 amino acids. The V segment lost 3 bases and the J segment 3 bases; nucleotides outside the gene matches: 4. The germline V gene encodes CDR1 SGHDT and CDR2 YYEEEE. In DNA form, the CDR3 reads TGTGCCAGCAGCTCGACAGGGGAGCACTATGGCTACACCTTC. This sequence encodes CASSSTGEHYGYTF.

This clonotype was counted ten times or more. This chain uses TRBV10-3 with TRBJ2-7; the D is unclear. The CDR3 loop spans 11 amino acids. Germline CDR1 and CDR2: ENHRY and SYGVKD. Trimming left V 6 bases short and J 4 bases short, with 7 bases between. The CDR3 DNA sequence: TGTGCCATCAGCACAGAATACGAGCAGTACTTC. Protein: CAISTEYEQYF.

This clonotype has at least ten counts. The rearrangement uses TRBV28 and TRBJ1-1; a weak D match, TRBD1 (6 bases). Looked up from germline, CDR1 is MDHEN and CDR2 is SYDVKM. V was clipped by 8 bases and J by 0 bases, with 13 bases between them. This CDR3 comprises 14 residues. For the CDR3, the DNA is TGTGCCAGCGTGGGGGGCAAGGTGAACACTGAAGCTTTCTTT. Its translation: CASVGGKVNTEAFF.

This clonotype was found many times. The CDR3 is CASSLRTGGTYEQYF. The CDR3 bases are TGTGCCAGCAGCTTGAGGACAGGGGGGACCTACGAGCAGTACTTC. The chain employs TRBV11-3 and TRBJ2-7, with 10 bases identical to TRBD1. The length of the CDR3 is 15 residues. Losses at the gene ends were 3 bases for V and 2 bases for J; bases not matched to a gene: 4. In germline, CDR1 is SGHNT, CDR2 YENEEA.

This clonotype was detected only a few times. This chain joins TRBV19 and TRBJ1-3; 8 bases match TRBD1. This CDR3 is 16 amino acids long. In germline, CDR1 is LNHDA, CDR2 SQIVND (reference sequence). The trim removed 6 bases at V and 0 bases at J, leaving 7 bases unmatched. The CDR3 bases are TGTGCCAGTAGAGGGGCAGGGGGCATCTCTGGAAACACCATATATTTT. This sequence encodes CASRGAGGISGNTIYF.

The chain is built from TRBV6-1 and TRBJ2-1; 8 nucleotides match TRBD1. Trimming removed 5 bases from V and 8 bases from J; junction bases left unmatched: 8. The CDR3 is 14 amino acids. In germline, CDR1 is MNHNS, CDR2 SASEGT. The CDR3 DNA reads as TGTGCCAGCAGTATCTGGACAGGGAGCGATGAGCAGTTCTTC. Amino acid sequence: CASSIWTGSDEQFF.

On this clonotype itself: A single base separates this from a much larger clone, so it may be a read error. This rearrangement joins TRBV2 to TRBJ1-2, with D uncertain. Trimming pared 5 bases from V and 8 bases from J, leaving 12 bases between. CDR1 is SNHLY, CDR2 FYNNEI, per germline. This CDR3 contains 12 residues. CDR3 bases: TGTGCCAGCAGTTCCAAAGGTGAGGGCTACACCTTC. This encodes CASSSKGEGYTF.

The table lists this clonotype with many counts. V and J are TRBV4-1 and TRBJ1-1; TRBD1 aligns across 7 bases. The germline V gene has CDR1 MGHRA and CDR2 YSYEKL. V lost 4 bases and J lost 1; bases outside the gene matches: 6. The CDR3 is 15 residues long. DNA of the CDR3: TGCGCCAGCAGCCCGTTAGGGACAGCGAACACTGAAGCTTTCTTT. Translated, it gives CASSPLGTANTEAFF.

V gene TRBV20-1 combines with J gene TRBJ2-7, with D perhaps being TRBD1 or TRBD2 (5 bases each). Between the trimmed V and J ends, which lost 3 bases and 5 bases, there was a span of 17 bases. The CDR3 length is 14 residues. Per the germline V gene, CDR1 is DFQATT and CDR2 is SNEGSKA (reference sequence). The CDR3 loop is CSASRRDGKNEQYF. CDR3 nucleotide sequence: TGCAGTGCTAGTCGTCGGGACGGGAAAAACGAGCAGTACTTC.

In this sample, this clonotype turned up many times. The rearrangement links TRBV15 to TRBJ2-7, with TRBD1 identical over 7 bases. Germline CDR1 reads LNHNV; CDR2 reads YYDKDF (reference sequence). J lost 6 bases, V lost 2 bases, and 13 bases had no gene match. The CDR3 extends over 16 amino acids. Here the CDR3 reads CATSRPTTGPGREQYF. Here the CDR3 DNA reads TGTGCCACCAGCAGACCGACGACAGGGCCCGGACGCGAGCAGTACTTC. The variable domain in full, with the rest retrieved from reference TRBV15 and TRBJ2-7, is DAMVIQNPRYQVTQFGKPVTLSCSQTLNHNVMYWYQQKSSQAPKLLFHYYDKDFNNEADTPDNFQSRRPNTSFCFLDIRSPGLGDTAMYLCATSRPTTGPGREQYFGPGTRLTVT.

This clonotype occurred many times. The V gene is TRBV30, the J gene TRBJ2-7; D not certain. The germline V and J ends were trimmed by 0 bases and 4 bases, with 7 bases remaining between them. Germline CDR1 is GTSNPN and CDR2 is SVGIG (reference sequence). CDR3 size: 12 residues. DNA of the CDR3: TGTGCCTGGAGTGTACAAGTATACGAGCAGTACTTC. This sequence encodes CAWSVQVYEQYF.

This clonotype came up many times. The chain employs TRBV12-3 or TRBV12-4 and TRBJ1-3, with 10 bases matching TRBD1. This CDR3 is built from 19 residues. The trim removed 4 bases at V and 4 bases at J, leaving 16 bases unmatched. The CDR3 DNA is TGTGCCAGCAGTTCTCCCTTCCTCCGGGACAGGGGTGGGGGAAACACCATATATTTT. It specifies CASSSPFLRDRGGGNTIYF.

Remarks on this clonotype: Since a much larger clone is just one base distant, this may be a read error. This chain links TRBV2 with TRBJ1-1, with D hard to call. The V end was cut by 8 bases, the J end by 4 bases, with 17 bases between. The CDR3 is 14 amino acids. Germline CDR1 is SNHLY and CDR2 is FYNNEI. CDR3 region: CASVLAPKGTEAFF. DNA of the CDR3: TGTGCCAGCGTTCTGGCCCCAAAGGGCACTGAAGCTTTCTTT.

There are a few counts of this clonotype. V gene TRBV6-2 or TRBV6-3 combines with J gene TRBJ1-2, with 7 bases aligning to TRBD1. The CDR3 sequence is 14 residues long. With 2 bases clipped from V and 7 bases from J, the junction kept 7 bases outside the gene matches. Germline values: CDR1 MNHEY, CDR2 SVGEGT. The CDR3 DNA reads as TGTGCCAGCAGTTACGGTTCAGGGGGAGTTGGCTACACCTTC. It encodes CASSYGSGGVGYTF.

In this sample, this clonotype turned up many times. The chain recombines TRBV20-1 with TRBJ1-2, with a weak D call TRBD1 (6 bases). With 3 bases removed from V and 2 bases from J, the gap between germline ends came to 13 bases. CDR3 size: 14 residues. Germline V gene data show CDR1 as DFQATT and CDR2 as SNEGSKA (reference sequence). The CDR3 spells CSASRIQGNYGYTF. CDR3 bases: TGCAGTGCTAGTAGGATACAGGGCAACTATGGCTACACCTTC.

This clonotype was seen at least ten times. The CDR3 spells CASSLDLGIWETQYF. CDR3 bases: TGTGCCAGCAGCTTAGATCTGGGGATCTGGGAGACCCAGTACTTC. The V call is TRBV11-2, the J call TRBJ2-5; the D is unclear. Trimming cost V 0 bases and J 5 bases, with 13 bases left between them. CDR3 length: 15 residues. Germline CDR1 reads SGHAT; CDR2 reads FQNNGV.

This clonotype was seen at least ten times. The J gene is TRBJ1-2, the V gene TRBV6-6; D uncertain. V lost 0 bases and J 8 bases, leaving 10 bases between the germline ends. CDR1 MNHNY and CDR2 SVGAGI come from the germline V gene (reference sequence). CDR3 length: 13 residues. The CDR3 loop reads CASSYSGVEGYTF. CDR3 nucleotides: TGTGCCAGCAGTTACTCTGGGGTAGAAGGCTACACCTTC.